This TCR beta chain is drawn from a study of blood T cell repertoires in COVID-19. About the study: In each case, the material was cDNA or gDNA derived from T cells, B-cell-depleted T cells, or PBMCs.

Germline V gene sequence: CDR1 SGHTA, CDR2 FQGNSA. V shed 5 bases, J shed 5 bases, and the junction held 13 bases outside the gene matches. The CDR3 runs 16 residues. Authors' data handling: Nucleated cell counts were estimated from reference gene primer amplification. Clones were sequenced by immunoSEQ multiplex PCR, and TCRdb holds only the in-frame ones, with some missing. The V and J calls and clone size come from that table; D and trimming were worked out from the DNA. The sample consists of roughly 70,000 clones, about four fifths of them appearing once. Sequencing was carried out using peripheral blood. The TCR sequence derives from a man aged 65 to 85 with acute or convalescent COVID-19. V and J are TRBV7-2 and TRBJ1-2; 8 bases map to TRBD1. CDR3 amino acids: CASSPRTGQDSYGYTF. DNA for the CDR3: TGTGCCAGCAGCCCCCGGACAGGGCAGGACTCTTATGGCTACACCTTC.